The sequence of this TCR beta chain was determined in a study of PD-1 blockade in classical Hodgkin lymphoma. Regarding the study as a whole: The study reported lower baseline TCR diversity in newly diagnosed patients than in healthy donors.

Exposure to brentuximab vedotin varied, and each patient had relapsed following autologous stem cell transplantation. Comments on this clone: What it binds is unknown.

Germline V gene sequence: CDR1 ENHRY, CDR2 SYGVKD. This CDR3 is built from 15 residues. Trimming removed 6 bases from V and 0 bases from J; junction bases left unmatched: 7. The protocol was immunoSEQ multiplex PCR, while the TCRdb copy is restricted to in-frame clones and leaves out a portion. The data contain under 40,000 clones, 76% of them singletons. This material consisted of peripheral blood mononuclear cells (PBMCs), taken before the second cycle of nivolumab. V usage is TRBV10-3 and J usage is TRBJ2-7; 8 bases agree with TRBD1. This receptor was identified in a human donor with classical Hodgkin lymphoma. CDR3 protein: CAISLDRGHSYEQYF. The CDR3 DNA is TGTGCCATCAGCCTAGACAGGGGACACTCCTACGAGCAGTACTTC.